A single sample gave rise to the 12 T cell receptor beta chains below, sequenced in a study of T cells in localized non-small cell lung cancer. Clones were sequenced by immunoSEQ multiplex PCR, and TCRdb holds only the in-frame ones, with some missing. The sample has 45,000 to 55,000 clones, more than 80% seen once; the top ten hold 18%. Sequencing was performed on peripheral blood, taken before any cancer treatment. Every receptor here comes from a male donor older than 55 with stage III squamous cell lung carcinoma.

This chain joins TRBV18 and TRBJ2-5; no clear D. With 3 bases removed from V and 2 bases from J, the gap between germline ends came to 13 bases. The CDR3 spans 15 residues. The germline gives CDR1 KGHSH, CDR2 LQKENI. For the CDR3, the DNA is TGTGCCAGCTCACCCCCTCCCCCCCTTCAAGAGACCCAGTACTTC. Amino acids: CASSPPPPLQETQYF.

The V call is TRBV18, the J call TRBJ2-7; 9 bases agree with TRBD1. V dropped 6 bases and J dropped 6; count of bases not matched to a gene: 15. This CDR3 spans 16 amino acids. Germline V gene sequence: CDR1 KGHSH, CDR2 LQKENI. CDR3 sequence reads: CASSPYADRGTAEQYF. The CDR3 coding sequence is TGTGCCAGCTCGCCTTACGCGGACAGGGGAACGGCCGAGCAGTACTTC.

The CDR3 region has the DNA TGTGCCTGGAGTGCGGGGACAGGCGGATTCTATAATTCACCCCTCCACTTT. Amino acid sequence: CAWSAGTGGFYNSPLHF. The V and J genes are TRBV30 and TRBJ1-6; the match to TRBD1 covers 8 bases. V lost 1 base, J lost 3 bases, and 8 bases stayed unmatched. Germline V gives CDR1 GTSNPN, CDR2 SVGIG (reference sequence). The CDR3 consists of 17 residues.

This clone was seen a single time. The rearrangement joins TRBV6-5 to TRBJ2-6; a weak D match, TRBD1 (5 bases). The CDR3 sequence is 15 residues long. Deletions cut 5 bases from V and 2 bases from J, with 10 bases between. CDR1 MNHEY and CDR2 SVGAGI come from the germline V gene. The CDR3: CASSRQPAGANVLTF. The CDR3 DNA follows: TGTGCCAGCAGTAGACAGCCCGCTGGGGCCAACGTCCTGACTTTC.

The V gene is TRBV6-5, the J gene TRBJ2-1; D might be TRBD1 or TRBD2, each matching 5 bases. From germline, CDR1 is MNHEY and CDR2 SVGAGI. The CDR3 totals 15 residues. V lost 0 bases and J lost 8, with 14 bases in between. Written as DNA, the CDR3 is TGTGCCAGCAGTTACTCCCTTAGAGGGGAACATGAGCAGTTCTTC. Amino acid sequence: CASSYSLRGEHEQFF.

The chain employs TRBV19 and TRBJ2-3, with 9 bases identical to TRBD2. Germline V CDR1 and CDR2: LNHDA, SQIVND (reference sequence). The CDR3 length is 15 residues. Losses at the gene ends were 8 bases for V and 8 bases for J; bases not matched to a gene: 14. CDR3 DNA sequence: TGTGCCAGTTGGGATGGGGGGACTAGCCGGCGTACGCAGTATTTT. It yields the protein CASWDGGTSRRTQYF.

The genes are TRBV4-3 and TRBJ1-5; the match to TRBD1 covers 7 bases. The V gene's germline CDR1 is LGHNA and CDR2 YSLEER. V lost 0 bases, J lost 4 bases, and 3 bases stayed unmatched. The CDR3 totals 15 residues. The CDR3 DNA sequence: TGCGCCAGCAGCCAAGAATCAGGGGGGAATCAGCCCCAGCATTTT. Its protein is CASSQESGGNQPQHF.

The J gene is TRBJ2-1, the V gene TRBV5-4; maybe TRBD2 (7 bases). CDR3 size: 14 residues. CDR1 SGHNT and CDR2 YYREEE come from the germline V gene (reference sequence). The V end was cut by 4 bases, the J end by 6 bases, with 14 bases between. Here the CDR3 reads CASSAGLGGNEQFF. The CDR3 DNA is TGTGCCAGCAGCGCAGGACTAGGGGGCAATGAGCAGTTCTTC.

The chain couples TRBV7-6 to TRBJ2-7, with 7 bases aligning to TRBD2. V dropped 5 bases and J dropped 0; count of bases not matched to a gene: 13. This CDR3 region has 17 residues. CDR1 SGHVS and CDR2 FNYEAQ come from the germline V gene. For the CDR3, the DNA is TGTGCCAGCAGCCAGAGCGGGGCATCATACCTCTCCTACGAGCAGTACTTC. This sequence encodes CASSQSGASYLSYEQYF. The full variable domain, completed using reference TRBV7-6 and TRBJ2-7, is GAGVSQSPRYKVTKRGQDVALRCDPISGHVSLYWYRQALGQGPEFLTYFNYEAQQDKSGLPNDRFSAERPEGSISTLTIQRTEQRDSAMYRCASSQSGASYLSYEQYFGPGTRLTVT.

The V gene is TRBV30, the J gene TRBJ1-5; TRBD1 aligns across 9 bases. The germline V gene has CDR1 GTSNPN and CDR2 SVGIG (reference sequence). This CDR3 is built from 13 residues. The trim removed 2 bases at V and 7 bases at J, leaving 3 bases unmatched. CDR3 coding DNA: TGTGCCTGGAGTCGACAGGGGGACCAGCCCCAGCATTTT. Translating it yields CAWSRQGDQPQHF.

The V gene is TRBV11-3, the J gene TRBJ2-6; D is uncertain. Germline lookup yields CDR1 SGHNT and CDR2 YENEEA. V lost 2 bases, J lost 1 base, and 0 bases lay in between. The CDR3 extends over 13 amino acids. The CDR3, as DNA: TGTGCCAGCAGCTTATCTGGGGCCAACGTCCTGACTTTC. Amino acid sequence: CASSLSGANVLTF.

The chain has TRBV9 and TRBJ2-2; TRBD1 matches at 9 bases. After removal of 4 bases from V and 3 bases from J, the junction contained 4 bases not matched to a gene. Germline CDR1 SGDLS, CDR2 YYNGEE. CDR3 size: 15 residues. CDR3 sequence reads: CASSPGTGYTGELFF. CDR3 coding DNA: TGTGCCAGCAGCCCCGGGACAGGGTACACCGGGGAGCTGTTTTTT.